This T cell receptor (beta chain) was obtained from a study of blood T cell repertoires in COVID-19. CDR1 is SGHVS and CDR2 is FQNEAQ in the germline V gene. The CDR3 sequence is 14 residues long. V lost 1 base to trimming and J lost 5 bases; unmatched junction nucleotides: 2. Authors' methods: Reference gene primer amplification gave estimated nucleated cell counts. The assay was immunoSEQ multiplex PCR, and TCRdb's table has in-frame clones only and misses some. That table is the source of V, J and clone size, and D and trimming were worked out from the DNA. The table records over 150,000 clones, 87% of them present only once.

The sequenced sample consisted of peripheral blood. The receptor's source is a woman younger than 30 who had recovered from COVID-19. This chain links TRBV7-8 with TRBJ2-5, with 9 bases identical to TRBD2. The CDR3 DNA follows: TGTGCCAGCAGCTTAGGGCGGGAGGGGGAGACCCAGTACTTC. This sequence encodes CASSLGREGETQYF.